This T cell receptor beta chain emerged from a study of cytomegalovirus exposure and HLA in healthy donors. This clone has only a few counts. The PCR used 60 Vbeta and 13 Jbeta primers. Clones were sequenced by immunoSEQ multiplex PCR, and TCRdb holds only the in-frame ones, with some missing. The sample holds about 150,000 clones, less than 10% seen once. This clonotype originated in a man between 50 and 59 years old in good health and CMV-seronegative. The sample consisted of PBMCs.

This CDR3 is CASSKVDSGVSGNTIYF. The CDR3 nucleotides read TGTGCCAGCAGTAAAGTCGACTCAGGGGTTTCTGGAAACACCATATATTTT. V gene TRBV6-1 combines with J gene TRBJ1-3, with a weak D call TRBD1 (6 bases). The V gene lost 5 bases and the J gene lost 1 base, with 18 bases spanning the gap. CDR1 is MNHNS and CDR2 is SASEGT in the germline V gene. The CDR3 is 17 residues long.